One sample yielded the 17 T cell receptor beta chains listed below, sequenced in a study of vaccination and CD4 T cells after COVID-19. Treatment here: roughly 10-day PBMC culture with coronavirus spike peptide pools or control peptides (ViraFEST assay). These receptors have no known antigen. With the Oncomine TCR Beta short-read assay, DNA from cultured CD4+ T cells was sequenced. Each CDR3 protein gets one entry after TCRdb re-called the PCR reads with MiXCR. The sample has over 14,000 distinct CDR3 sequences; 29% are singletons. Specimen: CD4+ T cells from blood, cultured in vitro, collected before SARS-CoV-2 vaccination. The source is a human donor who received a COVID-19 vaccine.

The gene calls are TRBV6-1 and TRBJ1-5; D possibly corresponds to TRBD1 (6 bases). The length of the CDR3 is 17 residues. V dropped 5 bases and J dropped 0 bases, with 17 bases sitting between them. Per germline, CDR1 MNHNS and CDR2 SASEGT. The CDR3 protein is CASSTRTGIYSNQPQHF. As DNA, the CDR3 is TGTGCCAGCAGTACCCGAACAGGGATTTATAGCAATCAGCCCCAGCATTTT.

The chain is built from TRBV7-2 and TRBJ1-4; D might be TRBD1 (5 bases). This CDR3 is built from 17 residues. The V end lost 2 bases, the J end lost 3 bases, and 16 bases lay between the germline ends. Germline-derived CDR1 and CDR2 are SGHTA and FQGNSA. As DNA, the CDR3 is TGTGCCAGCAGCTTACCTCAGAAGGGGACGGCTAATGAAAAACTGTTTTTT. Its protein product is CASSLPQKGTANEKLFF.

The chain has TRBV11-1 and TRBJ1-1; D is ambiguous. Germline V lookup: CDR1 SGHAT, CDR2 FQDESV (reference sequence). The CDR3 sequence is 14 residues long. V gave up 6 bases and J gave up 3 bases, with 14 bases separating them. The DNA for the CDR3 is TGTGCCAGCAGTTTCCCCGTGATGGACACTGAAGCTTTCTTT. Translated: CASSFPVMDTEAFF.

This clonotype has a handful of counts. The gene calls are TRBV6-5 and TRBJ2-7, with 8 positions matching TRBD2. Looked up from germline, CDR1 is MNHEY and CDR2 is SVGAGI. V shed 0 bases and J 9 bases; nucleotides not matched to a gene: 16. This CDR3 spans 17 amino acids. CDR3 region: CASSYSKAREGGLGQYF. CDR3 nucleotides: TGTGCCAGCAGTTACTCGAAGGCCCGGGAGGGGGGGCTCGGGCAGTACTTC.

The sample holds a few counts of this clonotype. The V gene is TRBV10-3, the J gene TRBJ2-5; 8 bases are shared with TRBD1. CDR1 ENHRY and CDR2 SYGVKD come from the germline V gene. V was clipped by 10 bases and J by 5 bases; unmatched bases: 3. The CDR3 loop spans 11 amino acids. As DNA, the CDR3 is TGTGCCACAGGGGGCGGGGAGACCCAGTACTTC. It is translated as CATGGGETQYF.

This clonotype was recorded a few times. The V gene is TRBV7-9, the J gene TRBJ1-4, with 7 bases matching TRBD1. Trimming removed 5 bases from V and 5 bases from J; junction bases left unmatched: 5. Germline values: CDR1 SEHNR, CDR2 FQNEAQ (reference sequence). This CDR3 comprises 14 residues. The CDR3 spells CASSLTGPNEKLFF. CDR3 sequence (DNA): TGTGCCAGCAGCCTGACAGGGCCGAATGAAAAACTGTTTTTT.

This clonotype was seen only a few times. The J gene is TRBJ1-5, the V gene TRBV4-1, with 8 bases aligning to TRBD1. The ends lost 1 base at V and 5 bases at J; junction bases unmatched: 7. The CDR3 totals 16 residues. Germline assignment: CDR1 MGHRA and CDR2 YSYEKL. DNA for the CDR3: TGCGCCAGCAGCCAAGTCCTAGGACAGGGCCATCAGCCCCAGCATTTT. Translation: CASSQVLGQGHQPQHF.

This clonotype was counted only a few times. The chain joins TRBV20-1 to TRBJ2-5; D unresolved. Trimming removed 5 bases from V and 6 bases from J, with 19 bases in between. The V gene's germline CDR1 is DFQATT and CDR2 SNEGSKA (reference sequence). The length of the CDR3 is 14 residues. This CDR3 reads CSAHLIAPRKTQYF. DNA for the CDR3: TGCAGTGCTCATCTCATCGCCCCTCGAAAGACCCAGTACTTC.

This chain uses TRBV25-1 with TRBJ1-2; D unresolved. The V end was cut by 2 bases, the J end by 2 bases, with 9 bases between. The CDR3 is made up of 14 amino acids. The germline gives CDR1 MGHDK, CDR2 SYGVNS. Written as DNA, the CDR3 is TGTGCCAGCAGTGAAGCGGGCGGAAACTATGGCTACACCTTC. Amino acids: CASSEAGGNYGYTF.

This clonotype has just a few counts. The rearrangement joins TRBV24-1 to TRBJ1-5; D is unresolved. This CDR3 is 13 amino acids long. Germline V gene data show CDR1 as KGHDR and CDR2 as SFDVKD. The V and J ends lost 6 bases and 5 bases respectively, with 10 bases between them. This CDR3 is CATSFQVDQPQHF. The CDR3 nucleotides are TGTGCCACCAGTTTTCAGGTTGATCAGCCCCAGCATTTT.

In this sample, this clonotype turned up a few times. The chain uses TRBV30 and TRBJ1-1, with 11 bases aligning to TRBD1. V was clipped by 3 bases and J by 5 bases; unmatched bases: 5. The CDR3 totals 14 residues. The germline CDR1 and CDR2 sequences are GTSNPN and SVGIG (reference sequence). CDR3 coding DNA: TGTGCCTGGAGGGACAGGGGGCGCGGAACTGAAGCTTTCTTT. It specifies CAWRDRGRGTEAFF.

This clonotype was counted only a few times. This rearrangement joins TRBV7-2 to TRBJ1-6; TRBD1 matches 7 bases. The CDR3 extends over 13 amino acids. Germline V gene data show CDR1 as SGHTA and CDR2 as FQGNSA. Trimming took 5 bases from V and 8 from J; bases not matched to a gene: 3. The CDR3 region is CASSRQGDSPLHF. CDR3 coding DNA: TGTGCCAGCAGCCGACAGGGAGATTCACCCCTCCACTTT.

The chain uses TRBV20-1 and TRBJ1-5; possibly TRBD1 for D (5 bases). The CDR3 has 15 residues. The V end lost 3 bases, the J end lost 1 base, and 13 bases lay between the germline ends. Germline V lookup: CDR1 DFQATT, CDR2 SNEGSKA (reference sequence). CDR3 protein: CSASTRVGSNQPQHF. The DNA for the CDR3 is TGCAGTGCTAGTACCAGGGTGGGGAGCAATCAGCCCCAGCATTTT.

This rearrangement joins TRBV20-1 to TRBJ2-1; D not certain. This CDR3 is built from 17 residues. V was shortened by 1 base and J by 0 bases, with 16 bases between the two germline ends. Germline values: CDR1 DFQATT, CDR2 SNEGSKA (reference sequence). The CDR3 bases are TGCAGTGCTAGAGGGAAAGTAACACCGAGCTCCTACAATGAGCAGTTCTTC. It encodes CSARGKVTPSSYNEQFF.

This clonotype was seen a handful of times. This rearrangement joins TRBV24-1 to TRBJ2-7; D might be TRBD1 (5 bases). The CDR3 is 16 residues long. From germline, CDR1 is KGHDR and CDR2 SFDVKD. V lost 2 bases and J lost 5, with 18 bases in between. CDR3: CATSDSQPTVAHEQYF. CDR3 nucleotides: TGTGCCACCAGTGATTCGCAGCCGACAGTTGCCCACGAGCAGTACTTC.

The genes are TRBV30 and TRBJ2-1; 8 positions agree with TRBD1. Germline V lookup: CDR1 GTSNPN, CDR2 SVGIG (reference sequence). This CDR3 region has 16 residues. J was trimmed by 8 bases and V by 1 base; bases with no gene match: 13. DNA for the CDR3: TGTGCCTGGAGTGCCGCGCAGGGGGCCTTTGGCTATGAGCAGTTCTTC. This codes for CAWSAAQGAFGYEQFF.

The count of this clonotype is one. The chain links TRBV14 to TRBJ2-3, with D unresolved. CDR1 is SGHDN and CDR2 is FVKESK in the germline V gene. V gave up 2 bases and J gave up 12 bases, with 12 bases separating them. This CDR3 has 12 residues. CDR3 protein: CASSQFPTYQYF. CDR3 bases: TGTGCCAGCAGCCAATTCCCTACATATCAGTATTTT.